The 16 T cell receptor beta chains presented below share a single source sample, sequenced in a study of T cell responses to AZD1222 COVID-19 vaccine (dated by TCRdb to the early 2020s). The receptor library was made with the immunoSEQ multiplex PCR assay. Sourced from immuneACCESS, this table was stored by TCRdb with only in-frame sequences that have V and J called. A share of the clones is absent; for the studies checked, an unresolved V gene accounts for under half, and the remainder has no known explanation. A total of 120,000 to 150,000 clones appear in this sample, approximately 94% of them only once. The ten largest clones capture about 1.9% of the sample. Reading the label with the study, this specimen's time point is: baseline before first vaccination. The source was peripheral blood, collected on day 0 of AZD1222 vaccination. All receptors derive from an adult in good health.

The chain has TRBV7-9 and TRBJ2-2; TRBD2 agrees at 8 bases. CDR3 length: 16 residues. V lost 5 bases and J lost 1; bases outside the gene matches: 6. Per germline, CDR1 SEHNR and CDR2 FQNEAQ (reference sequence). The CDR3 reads CASSDTAGGNTGELFF. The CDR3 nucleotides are TGTGCCAGCAGCGATACGGCGGGGGGGAACACCGGGGAGCTGTTTTTT.

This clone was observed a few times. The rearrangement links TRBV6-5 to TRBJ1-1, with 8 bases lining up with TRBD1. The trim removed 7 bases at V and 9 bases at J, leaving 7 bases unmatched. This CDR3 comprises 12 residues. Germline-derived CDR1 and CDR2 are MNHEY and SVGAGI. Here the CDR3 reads CASTAGQGKAFF. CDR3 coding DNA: TGTGCCAGCACCGCAGGACAGGGAAAAGCTTTCTTT.

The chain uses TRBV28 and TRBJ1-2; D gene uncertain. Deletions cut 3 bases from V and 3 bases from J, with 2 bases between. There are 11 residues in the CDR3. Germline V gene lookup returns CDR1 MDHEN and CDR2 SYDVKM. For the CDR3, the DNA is TGTGCCAGCAGTTTTTACTATGGCTACACCTTC. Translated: CASSFYYGYTF.

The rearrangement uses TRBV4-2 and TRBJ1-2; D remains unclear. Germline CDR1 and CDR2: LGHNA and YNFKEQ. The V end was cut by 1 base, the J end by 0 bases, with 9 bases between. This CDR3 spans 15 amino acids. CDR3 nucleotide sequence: TGTGCCAGCAGCCAAGGGCCTCCGACTAACTATGGCTACACCTTC. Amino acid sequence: CASSQGPPTNYGYTF.

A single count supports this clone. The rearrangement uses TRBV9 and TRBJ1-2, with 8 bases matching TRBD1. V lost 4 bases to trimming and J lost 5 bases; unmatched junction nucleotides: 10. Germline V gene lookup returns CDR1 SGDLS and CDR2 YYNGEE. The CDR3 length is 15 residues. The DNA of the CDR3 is TGTGCCAGCAGCCTCCAACCCCAGGGGGCGTATGGCTACACCTTC. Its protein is CASSLQPQGAYGYTF.

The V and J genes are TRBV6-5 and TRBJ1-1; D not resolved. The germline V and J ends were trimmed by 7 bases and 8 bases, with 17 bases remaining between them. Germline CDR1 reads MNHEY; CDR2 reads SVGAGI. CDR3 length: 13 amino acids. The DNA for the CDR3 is TGTGCCAGCACCGAAAGGGCAGCCCGGGAAGCTTTCTTT. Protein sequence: CASTERAAREAFF.

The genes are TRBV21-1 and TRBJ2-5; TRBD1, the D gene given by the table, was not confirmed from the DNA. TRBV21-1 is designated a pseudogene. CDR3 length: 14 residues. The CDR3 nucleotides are TGTGCCAGCAGCCTTGGGCAGATACAAGAGACCCAGTACTTC. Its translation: CASSLGQIQETQYF.

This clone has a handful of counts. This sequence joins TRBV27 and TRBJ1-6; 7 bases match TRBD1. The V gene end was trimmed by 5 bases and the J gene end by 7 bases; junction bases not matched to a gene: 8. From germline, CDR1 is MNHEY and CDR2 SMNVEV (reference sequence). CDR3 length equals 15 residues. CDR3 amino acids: CASSPQTGSNSPLHF. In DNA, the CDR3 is TGTGCCAGCAGTCCTCAGACAGGGTCGAATTCACCCCTCCACTTT.

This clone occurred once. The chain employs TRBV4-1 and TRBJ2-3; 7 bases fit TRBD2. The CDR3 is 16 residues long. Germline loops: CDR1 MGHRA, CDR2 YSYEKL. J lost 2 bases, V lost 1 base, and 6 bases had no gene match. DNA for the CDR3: TGCGCCAGCAGCCAAGTGCCTAGCGGACCCACAGATACGCAGTATTTT. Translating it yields CASSQVPSGPTDTQYF.

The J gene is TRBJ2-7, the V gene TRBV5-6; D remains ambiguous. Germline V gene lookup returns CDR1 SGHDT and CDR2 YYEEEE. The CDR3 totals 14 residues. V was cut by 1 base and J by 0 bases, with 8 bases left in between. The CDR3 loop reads CASSLWVGSYEQYF. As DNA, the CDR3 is TGTGCCAGCAGCTTGTGGGTCGGCTCCTACGAGCAGTACTTC.

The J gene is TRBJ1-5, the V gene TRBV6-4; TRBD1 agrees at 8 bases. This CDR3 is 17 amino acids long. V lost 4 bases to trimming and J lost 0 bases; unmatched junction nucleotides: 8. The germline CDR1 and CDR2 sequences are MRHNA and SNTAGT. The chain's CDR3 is CASSVTGGIFSNQPQHF. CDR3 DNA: TGTGCCAGCAGTGTCACAGGGGGGATTTTTAGCAATCAGCCCCAGCATTTT.

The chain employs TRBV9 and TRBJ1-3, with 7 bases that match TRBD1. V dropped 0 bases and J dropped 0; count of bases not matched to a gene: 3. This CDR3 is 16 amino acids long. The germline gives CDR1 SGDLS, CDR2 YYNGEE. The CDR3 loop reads CASSVAGQTSGNTIYF. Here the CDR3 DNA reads TGTGCCAGCAGCGTAGCGGGACAGACCTCTGGAAACACCATATATTTT.

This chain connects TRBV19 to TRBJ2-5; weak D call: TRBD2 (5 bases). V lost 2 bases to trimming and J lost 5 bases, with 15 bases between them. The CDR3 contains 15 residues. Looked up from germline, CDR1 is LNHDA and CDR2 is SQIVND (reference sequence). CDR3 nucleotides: TGTGCCAGTAGTATAAGGAGGAGTCCCGCGGAGACCCAGTACTTC. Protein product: CASSIRRSPAETQYF. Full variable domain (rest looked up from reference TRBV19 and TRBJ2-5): DGGITQSPKYLFRKEGQNVTLSCEQNLNHDAMYWYRQDPGQGLRLIYYSQIVNDFQKGDIAEGYSVSREKKESFPLTVTSAQKNPTAFYLCASSIRRSPAETQYFGPGTRLLVL.

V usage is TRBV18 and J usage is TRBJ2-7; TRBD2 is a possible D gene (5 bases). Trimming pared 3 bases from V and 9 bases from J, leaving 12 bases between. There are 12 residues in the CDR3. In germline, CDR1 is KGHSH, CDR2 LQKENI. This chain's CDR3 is CASSPLGDGQYF. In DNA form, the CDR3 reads TGTGCCAGCTCACCGCTGGGAGACGGGCAGTACTTC.

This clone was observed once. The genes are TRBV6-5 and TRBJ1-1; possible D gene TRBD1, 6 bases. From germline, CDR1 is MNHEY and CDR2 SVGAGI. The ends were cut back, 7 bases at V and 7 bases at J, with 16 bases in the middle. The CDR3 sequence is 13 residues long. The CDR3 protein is CASNERGGDEAFF. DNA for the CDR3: TGTGCCAGCAACGAAAGAGGGGGGGATGAAGCTTTCTTT.

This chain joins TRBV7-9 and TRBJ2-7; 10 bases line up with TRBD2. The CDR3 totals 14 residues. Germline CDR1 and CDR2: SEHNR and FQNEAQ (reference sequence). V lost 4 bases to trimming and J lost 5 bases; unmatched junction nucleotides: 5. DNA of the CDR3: TGTGCCAGCAGCTCAAGCGGGGGGGCTAACGAGCAGTACTTC. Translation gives CASSSSGGANEQYF.